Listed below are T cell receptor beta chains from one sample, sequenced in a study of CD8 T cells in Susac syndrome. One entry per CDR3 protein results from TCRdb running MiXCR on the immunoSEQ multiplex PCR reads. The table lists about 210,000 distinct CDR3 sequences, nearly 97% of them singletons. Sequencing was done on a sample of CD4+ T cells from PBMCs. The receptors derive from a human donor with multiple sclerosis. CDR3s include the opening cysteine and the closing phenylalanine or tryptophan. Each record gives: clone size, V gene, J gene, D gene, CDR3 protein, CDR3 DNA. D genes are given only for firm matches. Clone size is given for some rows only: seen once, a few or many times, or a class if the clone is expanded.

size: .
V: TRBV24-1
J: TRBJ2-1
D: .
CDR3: CATSSPNQGEQFF
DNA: TGTGCCACCAGTAGCCCCAACCAGGGTGAGCAGTTCTTC

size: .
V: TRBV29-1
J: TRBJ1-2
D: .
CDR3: CSASGHRNGYTF
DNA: TGCAGCGCATCTGGACACAGGAATGGCTACACCTTC

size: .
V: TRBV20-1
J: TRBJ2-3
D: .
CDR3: CSARDPGHDGTDTQYF
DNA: TGCAGTGCTAGAGATCCTGGACACGATGGGACAGATACGCAGTATTTT

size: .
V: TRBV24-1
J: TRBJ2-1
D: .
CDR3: CATSDGAGPGQFF
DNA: TGTGCCACCAGTGATGGGGCGGGGCCAGGGCAGTTCTTC

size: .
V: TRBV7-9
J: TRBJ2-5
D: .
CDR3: CASSLGTGPTAQYF
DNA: TGTGCCAGCAGCTTAGGAACAGGCCCCACGGCCCAGTACTTC

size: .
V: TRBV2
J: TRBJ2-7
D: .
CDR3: CASSVPVEQYF
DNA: TGTGCCAGCAGTGTTCCCGTTGAGCAGTACTTC

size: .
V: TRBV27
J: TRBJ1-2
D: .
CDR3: CASSLVGGYGYTF
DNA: TGTGCCAGCAGTTTAGTGGGTGGCTATGGCTACACCTTC

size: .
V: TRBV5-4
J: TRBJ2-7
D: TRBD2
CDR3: CASSSIAGVASEQYF
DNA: TGTGCCAGCAGCTCCATAGCGGGAGTGGCGTCCGAGCAGTACTTC

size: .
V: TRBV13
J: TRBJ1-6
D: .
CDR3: CASSLPTGGGYNSPLHF
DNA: TGTGCCAGCAGCCTTCCGACAGGAGGGGGATATAATTCACCCCTCCACTTT

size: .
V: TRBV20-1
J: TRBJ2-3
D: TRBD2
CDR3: CSALQGTSGIRAQYF
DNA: TGCAGTGCGTTACAAGGGACTAGCGGGATTCGGGCGCAGTATTTT

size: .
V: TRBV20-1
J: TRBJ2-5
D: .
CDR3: CSAILRQETQYF
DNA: TGCAGTGCTATCCTGCGGCAAGAGACCCAGTACTTC

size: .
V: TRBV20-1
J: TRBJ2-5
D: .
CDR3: CSASGHQETQYF
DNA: TGCAGTGCTTCGGGCCACCAAGAGACCCAGTACTTC

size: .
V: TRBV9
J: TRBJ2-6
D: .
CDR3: CASSVGARSTGANVLTF
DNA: TGTGCCAGCAGCGTTGGTGCCAGATCTACTGGGGCCAACGTCCTGACTTTC

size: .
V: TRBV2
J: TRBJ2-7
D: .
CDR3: CASSVGAGEQYF
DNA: TGTGCCAGCAGTGTAGGCGCAGGCGAGCAGTACTTC

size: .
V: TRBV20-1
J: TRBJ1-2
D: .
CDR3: CSAPGEANYGYTF
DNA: TGCAGTGCCCCGGGCGAAGCTAACTATGGCTACACCTTC

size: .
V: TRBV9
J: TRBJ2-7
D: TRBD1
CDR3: CASSVVPLDRVNEQYF
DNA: TGTGCCAGCAGCGTAGTCCCCCTAGACAGGGTTAACGAGCAGTACTTC

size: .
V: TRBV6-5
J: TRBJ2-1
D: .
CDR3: CASSYGDWSNEQFF
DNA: TGTGCCAGCAGTTACGGGGACTGGTCCAATGAGCAGTTCTTC

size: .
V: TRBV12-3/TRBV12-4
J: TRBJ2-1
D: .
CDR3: CASSPWLYNEQFF
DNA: TGTGCCAGCAGCCCATGGCTTTACAATGAGCAGTTCTTC

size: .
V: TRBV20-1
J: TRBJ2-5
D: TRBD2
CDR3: CSARTWQTSGETQYF
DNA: TGCAGTGCTAGGACGTGGCAGACTAGCGGGGAGACCCAGTACTTC

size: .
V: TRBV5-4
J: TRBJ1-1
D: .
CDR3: CASSLSRANTEAFF
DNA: TGTGCCAGCAGCTTAAGCCGGGCGAACACTGAAGCTTTCTTT

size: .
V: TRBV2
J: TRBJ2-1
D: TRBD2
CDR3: CASRGTRGYEQFF
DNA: TGTGCCAGCAGGGGGACTAGGGGTTATGAGCAGTTCTTC

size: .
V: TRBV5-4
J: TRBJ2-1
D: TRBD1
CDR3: CASTLVGQGAFNEQFF
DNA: TGTGCCAGCACTCTGGTAGGACAGGGGGCTTTCAATGAGCAGTTCTTC

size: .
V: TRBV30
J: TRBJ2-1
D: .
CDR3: CAWSSAWDEQFF
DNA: TGTGCCTGGAGTTCGGCTTGGGATGAGCAGTTCTTC

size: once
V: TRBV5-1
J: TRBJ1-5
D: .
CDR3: CASSLEPGSNQPQHF
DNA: TGCGCCAGCAGCTTGGAACCGGGTAGCAATCAGCCCCAGCATTTT

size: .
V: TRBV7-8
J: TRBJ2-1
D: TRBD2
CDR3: CASSEGLAANEQFF
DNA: TGTGCCAGCAGCGAAGGACTAGCGGCCAATGAGCAGTTCTTC

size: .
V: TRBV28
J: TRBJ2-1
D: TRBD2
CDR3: CAHGLAGAGSYNEQFF
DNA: TGTGCTCATGGACTAGCGGGAGCAGGCTCCTACAATGAGCAGTTCTTC

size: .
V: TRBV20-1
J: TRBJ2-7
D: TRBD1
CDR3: CSATTGDEQYF
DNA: TGCAGTGCTACAACAGGGGACGAGCAGTACTTC

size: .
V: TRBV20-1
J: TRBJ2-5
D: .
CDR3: CSARVVGQETQYF
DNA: TGCAGTGCTAGGGTCGTAGGCCAAGAGACCCAGTACTTC

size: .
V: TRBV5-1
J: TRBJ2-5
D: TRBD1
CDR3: CASSWAGTGRQETQYF
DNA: TGCGCCAGCAGCTGGGCGGGGACAGGCCGACAAGAGACCCAGTACTTC

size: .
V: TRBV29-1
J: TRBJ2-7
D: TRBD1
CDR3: CSVMGWTGTYEQYF
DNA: TGCAGCGTTATGGGATGGACAGGGACCTACGAGCAGTACTTC

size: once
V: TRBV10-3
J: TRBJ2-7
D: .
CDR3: CAISEQYF
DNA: TGTGCCATCAGCGAGCAGTACTTC

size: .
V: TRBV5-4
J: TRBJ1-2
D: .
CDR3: CASSLSVTNYGYTF
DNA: TGTGCCAGCAGCTTGAGTGTCACTAACTATGGCTACACCTTC

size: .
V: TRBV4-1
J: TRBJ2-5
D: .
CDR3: CASSQDLLTQTQYF
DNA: TGCGCCAGCAGCCAAGATTTACTAACTCAGACCCAGTACTTC

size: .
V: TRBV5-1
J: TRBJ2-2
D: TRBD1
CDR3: CASSLGQGWAGELFF
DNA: TGCGCCAGCAGCTTGGGACAGGGATGGGCCGGGGAGCTGTTTTTT

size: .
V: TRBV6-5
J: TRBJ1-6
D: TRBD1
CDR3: CASAGQGRHSPLHF
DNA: TGTGCCAGCGCAGGACAGGGAAGGCATTCACCCCTCCACTTT

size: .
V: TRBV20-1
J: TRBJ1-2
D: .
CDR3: CSASLRGRGYTF
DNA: TGCAGTGCTAGTCTCCGGGGGCGCGGCTACACCTTC

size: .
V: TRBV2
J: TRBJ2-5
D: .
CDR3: CASAGGALRETQYF
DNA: TGTGCCAGCGCAGGCGGGGCCCTGCGGGAGACCCAGTACTTC

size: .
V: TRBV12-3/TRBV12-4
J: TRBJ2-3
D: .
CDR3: CASSSTGSPTDTQYF
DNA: TGTGCCAGCAGTTCTACAGGGTCACCTACAGATACGCAGTATTTT